These T cell receptor beta chains were read from a single sample in a study of T cell responses to AZD1222 COVID-19 vaccine. This table comes from immunoSEQ multiplex PCR, and its TCRdb copy is limited to in-frame clones, with some not included. The sample consists of 30,000 to 35,000 clones, roughly 88% of them appearing once. Sequencing used peripheral blood, obtained 28 days after the second AZD1222 dose. These receptors all stem from an adult who received the AZD1222 COVID-19 vaccine. Both conserved end residues are part of each CDR3. A D gene is named only where the DNA matches it firmly. Size is stated for part of the rows, as once, few or many counts, or as a class when the clone is expanded.

D	V	J	size	DNA	CDR3
.	TRBV7-3	TRBJ2-3	.	TGTGCCAGCAGCCCCCGGGGGAATGCAGATACGCAGTATTTT	CASSPRGNADTQYF
.	TRBV7-2	TRBJ2-7	.	TGTGCCAGCAGCTCCGCGACACTAACCCCCTACGAGCAGTACTTC	CASSSATLTPYEQYF
.	TRBV6-5	TRBJ2-7	.	TGTGCCAGCAGCTACACAGGGCGAACCTACGAGCAGTACTTC	CASSYTGRTYEQYF
.	TRBV18	TRBJ2-5	.	TGTGCCAGCTCACAGGTTAAGAAAGAGACCCAGTACTTC	CASSQVKKETQYF
.	TRBV2	TRBJ1-2	.	TGTGCCAGCTCTCGTGGGGGGGCTGAGGGCTACACCTTC	CASSRGGAEGYTF
.	TRBV3-1/TRBV3-2	TRBJ1-1	.	TGTGCCAGCAGCCACACAGGGCTGGGCACTGAAGCTTTCTTT	CASSHTGLGTEAFF
.	TRBV28	TRBJ2-1	.	TGTGCCAGCAGTCCCCCCTACAATGAGCAGTTCTTC	CASSPPYNEQFF
.	TRBV20-1	TRBJ2-4	.	TGCAGTGCTCGTGAGGGCGGGGACATTCAGTACTTC	CSAREGGDIQYF
TRBD1	TRBV28	TRBJ1-5	few	TGTGCCAGCAGTACCCCCGACAGGGGTTATCAGCCCCAGCATTTT	CASSTPDRGYQPQHF
.	TRBV30	TRBJ1-4	.	TGTGCCTGGAGTGTACTGAGGGAAAAACTGTTTTTT	CAWSVLREKLFF
.	TRBV4-3	TRBJ2-7	.	TGCGCCAGCAGCCAAGGTTTGGGGGGCTACGAGCAGTACTTC	CASSQGLGGYEQYF
.	TRBV7-9	TRBJ1-2	.	TGTGCCAGCAGCACCCCGGGCCGTAGCTATGGCTACACCTTC	CASSTPGRSYGYTF
.	TRBV7-9	TRBJ2-7	.	TGTGCCAGCAGCCCGACCGCCGCCTACGAGCAGTACTTC	CASSPTAAYEQYF
TRBD2	TRBV18	TRBJ2-3	.	TGTGCCAGCTCACCTAGCGGGGGTCCGAGCACAGATACGCAGTATTTT	CASSPSGGPSTDTQYF
.	TRBV6-5	TRBJ2-7	.	TGTGCCAGCAGTCGTCAAAGCTCCTACGAGCAGTACTTC	CASSRQSSYEQYF
.	TRBV19	TRBJ2-5	few	TGTGCCAGTAGTTCCGGGACACAAGAGACCCAGTACTTC	CASSSGTQETQYF
TRBD2	TRBV5-1	TRBJ2-7	few	TGCGCCAGCAGCTTGTCGACTAGCGGGGGGTGGTACGAGCAGTACTTC	CASSLSTSGGWYEQYF
.	TRBV12-5	TRBJ2-2	.	TGTGCTAGTGGCAGGTTCACCGGGGAGCTGTTTTTT	CASGRFTGELFF
.	TRBV18	TRBJ2-5	.	TGTGCCAGCTCACCCCAGGGTGAGACCCAGTACTTC	CASSPQGETQYF
TRBD2	TRBV18	TRBJ2-2	.	TGTGCCAGCTCACCAATAAGCAGCGGGGGTACGGCCGGGGAGCTGTTTTTT	CASSPISSGGTAGELFF
.	TRBV25-1	TRBJ2-7	.	TGTGCCAGCAGTGAACCTCTAGGCGAGCAGTACTTC	CASSEPLGEQYF
.	TRBV29-1	TRBJ1-2	.	TGCAGCGTTGAAGAACCTCGGGTGGGTGGCTACACCTTC	CSVEEPRVGGYTF
.	TRBV6-1	TRBJ1-2	.	TGTGCCAGCAGTGAAATGTCGTCCAACTATGGCTACACCTTC	CASSEMSSNYGYTF
.	TRBV5-1	TRBJ2-3	once	TGCGCCAGCAGCTTGGAGGCCACAGATACGCAGTATTTT	CASSLEATDTQYF
.	TRBV21-1	TRBJ1-2	.	TGTGCCAGCAGCTCCCGGGACAGGGAAGGCAACTATGGCTACACCTTC	CASSSRDREGNYGYTF
.	TRBV11-3	TRBJ2-7	few	TGTGCCAGCAGCGTAAGGGACGGACACAGCTACGAGCAGTACTTC	CASSVRDGHSYEQYF
.	TRBV19	TRBJ2-1	.	TGTGCCAGTAGCCGAGAGGGGACGTGGCTCCACAATGAGCAGTTCTTC	CASSREGTWLHNEQFF
.	TRBV6-5	TRBJ1-2	.	TGTGCCAGCAGTTACTCGCGGGGTAACCCAAACTATGGCTACACCTTC	CASSYSRGNPNYGYTF
.	TRBV19	TRBJ2-5	.	TGTGCCAGTAGTGCAACACAGGGTTCGGGAGAGACCCAGTACTTC	CASSATQGSGETQYF